This T cell receptor (beta chain) is drawn from a study of blood T cell repertoires in COVID-19. Method: immunoSEQ multiplex PCR; TCRdb's copy keeps in-frame clones and lacks some. The sample has fewer than 300,000 clones; about four fifths are singletons. This clonotype was sampled from a woman aged 18-29 years with acute or convalescent COVID-19. The sequencing input was peripheral blood.

CDR3 loop: CASRRDREAQPQHF. Written as DNA, the CDR3 is TGTGCCAGCAGGCGGGACAGGGAAGCTCAGCCCCAGCATTTT. The V call is TRBV6-5, the J call TRBJ1-5, with TRBD1 matching 9 bases. This CDR3 spans 14 amino acids. V shed 6 bases, J shed 6 bases, and the junction held 6 bases outside the gene matches. CDR1 is MNHEY, CDR2 SVGAGI, per germline.